This TCR beta chain derives from a study of T cell responses to AZD1222 COVID-19 vaccine. Overall study: Pooled samples include second doses given at about 4 or 12 weeks.

Sequenced by immunoSEQ multiplex PCR; TCRdb stores in-frame clones only, minus some. Counted here are 75,000 to 85,000 clones, about nine tenths occurring once; the ten biggest clones make up 24%. V shed 4 bases, J shed 0 bases, and the junction held 4 bases outside the gene matches. This CDR3 spans 14 amino acids. From germline, CDR1 is SQVTM and CDR2 ANQGSEA. The sequences come from peripheral blood, collected on day 0 of AZD1222 vaccination. This sequence joins TRBV29-1 and TRBJ2-3, with TRBD2 identical over 7 bases. The TCR was taken from an adult in good health. The CDR3 sequence is CSVGVSGSTDTQYF. The CDR3 bases are TGCAGCGTTGGCGTTAGCGGGAGCACAGATACGCAGTATTTT.